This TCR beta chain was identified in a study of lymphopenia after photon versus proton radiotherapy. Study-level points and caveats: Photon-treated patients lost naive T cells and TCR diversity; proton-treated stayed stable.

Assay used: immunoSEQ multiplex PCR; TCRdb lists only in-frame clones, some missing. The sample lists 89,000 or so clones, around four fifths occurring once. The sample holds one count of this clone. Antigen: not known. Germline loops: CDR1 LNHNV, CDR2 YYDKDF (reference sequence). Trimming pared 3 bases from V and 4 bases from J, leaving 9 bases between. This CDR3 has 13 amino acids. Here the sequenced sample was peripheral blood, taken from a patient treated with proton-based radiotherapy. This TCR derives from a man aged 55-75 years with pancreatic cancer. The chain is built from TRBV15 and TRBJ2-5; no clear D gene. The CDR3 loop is CATSRDVGETQYF. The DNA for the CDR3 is TGTGCCACCAGCAGGGATGTAGGAGAGACCCAGTACTTC.